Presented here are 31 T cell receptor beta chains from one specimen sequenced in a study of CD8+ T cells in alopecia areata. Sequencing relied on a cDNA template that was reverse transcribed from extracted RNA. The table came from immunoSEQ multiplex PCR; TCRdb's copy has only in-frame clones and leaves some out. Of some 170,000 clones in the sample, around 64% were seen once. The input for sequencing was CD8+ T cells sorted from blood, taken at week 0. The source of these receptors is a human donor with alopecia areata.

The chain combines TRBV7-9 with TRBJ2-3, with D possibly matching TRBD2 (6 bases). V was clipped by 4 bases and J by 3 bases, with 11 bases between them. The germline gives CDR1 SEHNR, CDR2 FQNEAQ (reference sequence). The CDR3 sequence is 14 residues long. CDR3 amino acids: CASSSLGGTDTQYF. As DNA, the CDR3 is TGTGCCAGCAGCTCGCTGGGGGGTACAGATACGCAGTATTTT.

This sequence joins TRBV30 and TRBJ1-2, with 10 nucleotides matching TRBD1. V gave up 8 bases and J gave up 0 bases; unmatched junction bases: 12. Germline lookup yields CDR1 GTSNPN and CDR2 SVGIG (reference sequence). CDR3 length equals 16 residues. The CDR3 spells CALDRDRGRANYGYTF. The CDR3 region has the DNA TGTGCCCTGGACCGGGACAGGGGAAGAGCTAACTATGGCTACACCTTC.

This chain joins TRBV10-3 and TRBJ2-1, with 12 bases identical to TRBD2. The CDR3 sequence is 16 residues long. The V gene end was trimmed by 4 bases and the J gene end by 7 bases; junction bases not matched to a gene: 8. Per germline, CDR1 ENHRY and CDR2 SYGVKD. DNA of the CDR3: TGTGCCATCAGTGGCCTAACTAGCGGGGGGACTAATGAGCAGTTCTTC. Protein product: CAISGLTSGGTNEQFF.

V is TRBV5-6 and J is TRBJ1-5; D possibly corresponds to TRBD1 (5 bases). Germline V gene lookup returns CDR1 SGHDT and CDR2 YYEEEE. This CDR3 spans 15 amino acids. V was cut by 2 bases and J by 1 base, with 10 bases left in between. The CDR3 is CASSFSSGSNQPQHF. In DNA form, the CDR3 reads TGTGCCAGCAGCTTCAGTTCAGGGAGCAATCAGCCCCAGCATTTT.

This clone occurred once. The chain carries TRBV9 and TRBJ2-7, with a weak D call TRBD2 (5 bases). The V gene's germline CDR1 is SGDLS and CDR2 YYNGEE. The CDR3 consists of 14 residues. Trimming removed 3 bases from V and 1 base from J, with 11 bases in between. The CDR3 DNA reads TGTGCCAGCAGCGCGGGATTTCAATCCTACGAGCAGTACTTC. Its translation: CASSAGFQSYEQYF.

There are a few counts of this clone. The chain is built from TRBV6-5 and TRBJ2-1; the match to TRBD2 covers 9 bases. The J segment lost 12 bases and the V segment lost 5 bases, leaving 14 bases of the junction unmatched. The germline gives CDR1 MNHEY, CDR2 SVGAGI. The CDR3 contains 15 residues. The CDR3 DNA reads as TGTGCCAGCAGTACCTCTAGCGGGGTCCCAGGGGTGCAGTTCTTC. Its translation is CASSTSSGVPGVQFF.

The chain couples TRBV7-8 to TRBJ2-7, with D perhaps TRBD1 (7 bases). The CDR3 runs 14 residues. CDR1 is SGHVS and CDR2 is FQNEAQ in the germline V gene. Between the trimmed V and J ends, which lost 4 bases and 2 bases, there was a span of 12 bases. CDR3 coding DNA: TGTGCCAGCAGCTACGCGGGACAGACCTACGAGCAGTACTTC. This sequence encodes CASSYAGQTYEQYF.

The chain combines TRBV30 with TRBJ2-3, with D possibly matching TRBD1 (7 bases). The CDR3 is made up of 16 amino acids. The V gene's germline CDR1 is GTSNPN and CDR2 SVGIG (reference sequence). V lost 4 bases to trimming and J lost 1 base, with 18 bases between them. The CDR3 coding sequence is TGTGCCTGGACCCGGGGGACAGCCGGGGGCACAGATACGCAGTATTTT. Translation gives CAWTRGTAGGTDTQYF.

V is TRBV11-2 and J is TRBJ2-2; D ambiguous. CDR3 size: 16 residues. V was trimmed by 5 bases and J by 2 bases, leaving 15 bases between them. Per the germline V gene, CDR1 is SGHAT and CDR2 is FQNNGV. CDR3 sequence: CASSPHLGTNTGELFF. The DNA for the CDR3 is TGTGCCAGCAGCCCTCATCTGGGAACTAACACCGGGGAGCTGTTTTTT.

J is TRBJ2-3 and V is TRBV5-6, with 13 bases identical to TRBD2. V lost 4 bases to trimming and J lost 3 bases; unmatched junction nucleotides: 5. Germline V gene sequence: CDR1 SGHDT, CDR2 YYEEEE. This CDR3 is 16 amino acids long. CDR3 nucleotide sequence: TGTGCCAGCAGCGGACTAGCGGGGGTGGAGACAGATACGCAGTATTTT. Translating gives CASSGLAGVETDTQYF.

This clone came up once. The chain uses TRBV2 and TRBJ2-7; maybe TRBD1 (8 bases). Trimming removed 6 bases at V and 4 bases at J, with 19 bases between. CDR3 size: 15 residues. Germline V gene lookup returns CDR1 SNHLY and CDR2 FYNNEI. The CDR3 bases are TGTGCCAGCAGGGGGACAGGTCCCGGGGGGTACGAGCAGTACTTC. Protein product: CASRGTGPGGYEQYF.

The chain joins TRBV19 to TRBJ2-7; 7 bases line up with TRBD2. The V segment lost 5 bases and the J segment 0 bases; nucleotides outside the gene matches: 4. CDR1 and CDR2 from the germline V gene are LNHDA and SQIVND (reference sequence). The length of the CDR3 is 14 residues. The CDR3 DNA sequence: TGTGCCAGTAGTTCAAGCGGGGCCTCCTACGAGCAGTACTTC. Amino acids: CASSSSGASYEQYF.

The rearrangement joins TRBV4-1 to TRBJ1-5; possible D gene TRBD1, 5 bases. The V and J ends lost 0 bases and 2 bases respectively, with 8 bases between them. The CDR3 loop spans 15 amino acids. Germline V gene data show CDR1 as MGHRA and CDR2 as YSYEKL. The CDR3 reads CASSQETGGNQPQHF. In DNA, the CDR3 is TGCGCCAGCAGCCAAGAAACAGGTGGCAATCAGCCCCAGCATTTT.

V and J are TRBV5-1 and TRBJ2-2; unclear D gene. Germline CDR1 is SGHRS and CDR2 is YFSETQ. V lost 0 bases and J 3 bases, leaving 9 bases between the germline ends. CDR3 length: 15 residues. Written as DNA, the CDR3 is TGCGCCAGCAGCTTGGACGGATCCTACACCGGGGAGCTGTTTTTT. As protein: CASSLDGSYTGELFF.

Here the CDR3 reads CSARGGHEQYF. CDR3 DNA: TGCAGTGCCCGAGGAGGGCACGAGCAGTACTTC. The V call is TRBV20-1, the J call TRBJ2-7; tentative D call: TRBD2 (6 bases). The V end lost 6 bases, the J end lost 5 bases, and 11 bases lay between the germline ends. There are 11 residues in the CDR3. The germline gives CDR1 DFQATT, CDR2 SNEGSKA (reference sequence).

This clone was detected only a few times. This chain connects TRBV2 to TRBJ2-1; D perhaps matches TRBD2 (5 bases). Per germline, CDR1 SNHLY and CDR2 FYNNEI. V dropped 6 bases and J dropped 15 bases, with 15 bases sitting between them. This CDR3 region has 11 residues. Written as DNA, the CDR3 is TGTGCCAGCAGAACGCTTTCAGGAGGGTTCTTC. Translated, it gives CASRTLSGGFF.

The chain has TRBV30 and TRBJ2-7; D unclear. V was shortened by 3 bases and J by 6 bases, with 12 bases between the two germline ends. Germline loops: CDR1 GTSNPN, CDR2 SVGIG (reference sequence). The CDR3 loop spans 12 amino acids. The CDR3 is CAWSGPRVEQYF. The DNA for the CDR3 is TGTGCCTGGAGCGGTCCAAGGGTCGAGCAGTACTTC.

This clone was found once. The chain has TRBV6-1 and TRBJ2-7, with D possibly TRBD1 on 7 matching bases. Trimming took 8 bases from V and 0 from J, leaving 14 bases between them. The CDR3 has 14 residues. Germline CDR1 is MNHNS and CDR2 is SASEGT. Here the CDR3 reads CASAGQKISYEQYF. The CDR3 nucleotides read TGTGCCAGCGCGGGACAGAAAATCTCCTACGAGCAGTACTTC.

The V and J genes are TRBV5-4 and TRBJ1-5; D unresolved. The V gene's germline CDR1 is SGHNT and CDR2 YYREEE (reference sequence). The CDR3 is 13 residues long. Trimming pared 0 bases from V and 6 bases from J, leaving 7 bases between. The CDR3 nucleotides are TGTGCCAGCAGCTTGGCCCCGGGTCAGCCCCAGCATTTT. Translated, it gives CASSLAPGQPQHF.

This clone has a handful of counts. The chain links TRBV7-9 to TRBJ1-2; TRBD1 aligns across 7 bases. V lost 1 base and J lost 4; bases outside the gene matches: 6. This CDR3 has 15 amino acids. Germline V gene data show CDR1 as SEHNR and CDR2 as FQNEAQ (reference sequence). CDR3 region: CASSLGPGQLYGYTF. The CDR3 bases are TGTGCCAGCAGCTTAGGTCCGGGACAGCTCTATGGCTACACCTTC. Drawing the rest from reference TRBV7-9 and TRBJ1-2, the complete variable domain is DTGVSQNPRHKITKRGQNVTFRCDPISEHNRLYWYRQTLGQGPEFLTYFQNEAQLEKSRLLSDRFSAERPKGSFSTLEIQRTEQGDSAMYLCASSLGPGQLYGYTFGSGTRLTVV.

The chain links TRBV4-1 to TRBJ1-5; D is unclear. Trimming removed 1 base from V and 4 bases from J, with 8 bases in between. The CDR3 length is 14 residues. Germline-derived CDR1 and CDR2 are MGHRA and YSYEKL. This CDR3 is CASSQGVLNQPQHF. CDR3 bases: TGCGCCAGCAGCCAAGGGGTGCTAAATCAGCCCCAGCATTTT.

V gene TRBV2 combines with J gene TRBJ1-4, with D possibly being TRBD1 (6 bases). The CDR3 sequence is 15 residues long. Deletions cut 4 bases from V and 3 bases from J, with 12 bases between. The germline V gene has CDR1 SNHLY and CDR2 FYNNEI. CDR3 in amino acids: CASSVWGPANEKLFF. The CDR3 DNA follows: TGTGCCAGCAGTGTTTGGGGGCCGGCTAATGAAAAACTGTTTTTT.

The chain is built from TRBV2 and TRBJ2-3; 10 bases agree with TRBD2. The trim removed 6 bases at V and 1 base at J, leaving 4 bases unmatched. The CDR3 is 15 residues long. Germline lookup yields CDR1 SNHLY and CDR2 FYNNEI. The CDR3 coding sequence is TGTGCCAGCAGACTCGGACTAGCGGGCACAGATACGCAGTATTTT. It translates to CASRLGLAGTDTQYF.

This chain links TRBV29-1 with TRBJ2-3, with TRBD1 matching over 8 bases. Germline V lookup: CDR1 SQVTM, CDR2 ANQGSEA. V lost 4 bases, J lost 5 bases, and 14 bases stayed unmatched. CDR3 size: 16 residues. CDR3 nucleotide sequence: TGCAGCGTTGTCCTAACACAGGGGGAGAGCGTAGATACGCAGTATTTT. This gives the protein CSVVLTQGESVDTQYF.

CDR3 DNA: TGTGCCAGCTCAGAAGGACAGGGAAACTATGGCTACACCTTC. Its protein is CASSEGQGNYGYTF. The chain combines TRBV18 with TRBJ1-2, with 8 bases identical to TRBD1. The length of the CDR3 is 14 residues. The germline gives CDR1 KGHSH, CDR2 LQKENI. The ends lost 5 bases at V and 2 bases at J; junction bases unmatched: 4.

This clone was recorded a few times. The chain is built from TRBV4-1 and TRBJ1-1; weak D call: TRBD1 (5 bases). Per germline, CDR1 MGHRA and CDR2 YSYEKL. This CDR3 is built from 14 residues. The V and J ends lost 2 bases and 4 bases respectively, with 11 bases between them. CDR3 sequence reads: CASSQLTDPTEAFF. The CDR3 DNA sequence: TGCGCCAGCAGCCAATTGACAGACCCCACTGAAGCTTTCTTT.

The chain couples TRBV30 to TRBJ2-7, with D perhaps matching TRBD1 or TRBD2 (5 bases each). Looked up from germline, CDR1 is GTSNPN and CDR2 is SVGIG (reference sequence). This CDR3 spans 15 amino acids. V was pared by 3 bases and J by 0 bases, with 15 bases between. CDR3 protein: CAWSSDGAPSYEQYF. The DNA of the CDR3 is TGTGCCTGGAGCTCTGACGGGGCCCCCTCCTACGAGCAGTACTTC.

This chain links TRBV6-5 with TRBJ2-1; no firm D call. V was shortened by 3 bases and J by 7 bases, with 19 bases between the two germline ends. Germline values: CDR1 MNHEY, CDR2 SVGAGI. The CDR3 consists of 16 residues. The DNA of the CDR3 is TGTGCCAGCAGTTATCGTCCCCACAGCAAAGCGAATGAGCAGTTCTTC. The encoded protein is CASSYRPHSKANEQFF.

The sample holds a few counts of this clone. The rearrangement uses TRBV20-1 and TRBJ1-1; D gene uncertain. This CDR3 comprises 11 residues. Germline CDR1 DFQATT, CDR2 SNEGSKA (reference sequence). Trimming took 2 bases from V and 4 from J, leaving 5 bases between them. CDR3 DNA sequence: TGCAGTGCTAGAATTGTCACTGAAGCTTTCTTT. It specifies CSARIVTEAFF.

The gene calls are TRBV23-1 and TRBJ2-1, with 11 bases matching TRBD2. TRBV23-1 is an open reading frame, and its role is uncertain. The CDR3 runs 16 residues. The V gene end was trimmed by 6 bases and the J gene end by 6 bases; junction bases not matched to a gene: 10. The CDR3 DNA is TGCGCCAGCAGGCCCCCAGGGCTAGCGGGGGGCAATGAGCAGTTCTTC. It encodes CASRPPGLAGGNEQFF.

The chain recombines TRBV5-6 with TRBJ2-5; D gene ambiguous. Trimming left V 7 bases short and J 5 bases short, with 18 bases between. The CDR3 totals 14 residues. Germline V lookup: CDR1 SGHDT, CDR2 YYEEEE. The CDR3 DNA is TGTGCCAGCCTGTCGGGTAGGAGTTGGGAGACCCAGTACTTC. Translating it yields CASLSGRSWETQYF. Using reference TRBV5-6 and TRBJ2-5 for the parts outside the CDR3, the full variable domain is DAGVTQSPTHLIKTRGQQVTLRCSPKSGHDTVSWYQQALGQGPQFIFQYYEEEERQRGNFPDRFSGHQFPNYSSELNVNALLLGDSALYLCASLSGRSWETQYFGPGTRLLVL.